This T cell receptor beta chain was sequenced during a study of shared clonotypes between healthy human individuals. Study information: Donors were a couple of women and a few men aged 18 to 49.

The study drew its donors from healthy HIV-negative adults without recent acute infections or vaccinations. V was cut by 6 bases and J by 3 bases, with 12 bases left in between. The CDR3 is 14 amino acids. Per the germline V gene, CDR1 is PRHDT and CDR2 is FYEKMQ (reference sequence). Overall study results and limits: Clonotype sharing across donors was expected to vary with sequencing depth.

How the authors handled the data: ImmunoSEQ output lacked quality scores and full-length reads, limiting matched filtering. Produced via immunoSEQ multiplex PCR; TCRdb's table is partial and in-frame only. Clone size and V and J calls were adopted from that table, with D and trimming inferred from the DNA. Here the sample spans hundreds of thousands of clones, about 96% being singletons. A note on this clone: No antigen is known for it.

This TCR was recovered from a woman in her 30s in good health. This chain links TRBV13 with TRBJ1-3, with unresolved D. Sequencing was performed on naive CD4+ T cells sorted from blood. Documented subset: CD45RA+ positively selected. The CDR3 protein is CASSEGQSGNTIYF. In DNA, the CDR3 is TGTGCCAGCAGTGAGGGTCAGAGTGGAAACACCATATATTTT.